The rows below give T cell receptor beta chains drawn from one sample of a study of blood T cell repertoires in COVID-19. TCRdb's copy holds only in-frame clones and misses some; the assay was immunoSEQ multiplex PCR. The sample records 200,000 to 300,000 clones, about 80% being singletons. Sequencing used peripheral blood. The receptors here all came from a man aged 25-45 years who had recovered from COVID-19. CDR3s include the opening cysteine and the closing phenylalanine or tryptophan. Expanded clones are given a class, and other clones once, few, many or no size at all.

abundance: .; v_gene: TRBV4-1; j_gene: TRBJ2-7; CDR3aa: CASSQPGTGAYEQYF
abundance: .; v_gene: TRBV6-5; j_gene: TRBJ1-3; CDR3aa: CASSYSRGGNTIYF
abundance: .; v_gene: TRBV5-6; j_gene: TRBJ2-3; CDR3aa: CASSLSFGDTQYF
abundance: once; v_gene: TRBV4-2; j_gene: TRBJ2-3; CDR3aa: CASSLRLADTDTQYF
abundance: .; v_gene: TRBV18; j_gene: TRBJ1-1; CDR3aa: CASSPRQGASTEAFF
abundance: .; v_gene: TRBV7-8; j_gene: TRBJ1-2; CDR3aa: CASSQTGQTYGYTF
abundance: .; v_gene: TRBV7-9; j_gene: TRBJ2-7; CDR3aa: CASSQPLWGGESYEQYF
abundance: .; v_gene: TRBV5-1; j_gene: TRBJ2-7; CDR3aa: CASSSLAGVYEQYF
abundance: .; v_gene: TRBV7-6; j_gene: TRBJ2-5; CDR3aa: CASSYQLESQETQYF
abundance: .; v_gene: TRBV10-3; j_gene: TRBJ2-5; CDR3aa: CASKGGGGETQYF
abundance: once; v_gene: TRBV2; j_gene: TRBJ2-1; CDR3aa: CASSESRTYNEQFF
abundance: .; v_gene: TRBV20-1; j_gene: TRBJ2-3; CDR3aa: CSASLFSGTDTQYF
abundance: .; v_gene: TRBV4-1; j_gene: TRBJ2-7; CDR3aa: CASSQRVGLAGVSGEQYF
abundance: .; v_gene: TRBV15; j_gene: TRBJ2-1; CDR3aa: CATSAGTSGHNEQFF
abundance: few; v_gene: TRBV2; j_gene: TRBJ2-5; CDR3aa: CASSRGLAGGGQETQYF
abundance: .; v_gene: TRBV6-4; j_gene: TRBJ1-3; CDR3aa: CATRSSQGQGFGNTIYF
abundance: once; v_gene: TRBV6-1; j_gene: TRBJ1-2; CDR3aa: CASSEQGDYGYTF
abundance: .; v_gene: TRBV19; j_gene: TRBJ1-1; CDR3aa: CASSMSGGTVNTEAFF
abundance: few; v_gene: TRBV10-2; j_gene: TRBJ1-2; CDR3aa: CASRETGGFSDYGYTF
abundance: few; v_gene: TRBV6-5; j_gene: TRBJ2-1; CDR3aa: CASRPPELRREFF
abundance: .; v_gene: TRBV29-1; j_gene: TRBJ2-3; CDR3aa: CSVWGGQGTNTQYF
abundance: .; v_gene: TRBV9; j_gene: TRBJ1-3; CDR3aa: CASSFRGDNSGNTIYF
abundance: .; v_gene: TRBV14; j_gene: TRBJ2-3; CDR3aa: CASSQRLLSGGSTDTQYF
abundance: .; v_gene: TRBV6-5; j_gene: TRBJ1-2; CDR3aa: CASPSYYGYTF
abundance: once; v_gene: TRBV18; j_gene: TRBJ1-4; CDR3aa: CASSPQGQGTIGEKLFF
abundance: .; v_gene: TRBV19; j_gene: TRBJ1-3; CDR3aa: CASSTFPGTGNTIYF
abundance: once; v_gene: TRBV18; j_gene: TRBJ2-1; CDR3aa: CASSPPAGLKNNEQFF
abundance: few; v_gene: TRBV3-1/TRBV3-2; j_gene: TRBJ2-5; CDR3aa: CASSQAGRLQETQYF
abundance: .; v_gene: TRBV19; j_gene: TRBJ1-1; CDR3aa: CASSPGQGNTEAFF
abundance: .; v_gene: TRBV2; j_gene: TRBJ1-5; CDR3aa: CASSKTGTGSRGPQHF
abundance: .; v_gene: TRBV29-1; j_gene: TRBJ1-1; CDR3aa: CSVVGFTGGLNTEAFF
abundance: .; v_gene: TRBV7-6; j_gene: TRBJ2-2; CDR3aa: CASSPGQGGRTGELFF
abundance: .; v_gene: TRBV27; j_gene: TRBJ2-7; CDR3aa: CASSLYGPGYSYEQYF
abundance: .; v_gene: TRBV5-4; j_gene: TRBJ2-6; CDR3aa: CASSLVGGPAGANVLTF
abundance: few; v_gene: TRBV5-1; j_gene: TRBJ1-1; CDR3aa: CASSPRAGGGTEAFF
abundance: few; v_gene: TRBV11-2; j_gene: TRBJ2-1; CDR3aa: CASSLDGTGWGYNEQFF
abundance: .; v_gene: TRBV11-3; j_gene: TRBJ2-5; CDR3aa: CASSLEREETQYF
abundance: .; v_gene: TRBV28; j_gene: TRBJ1-5; CDR3aa: CASSLFDRGRPPQHF
abundance: once; v_gene: TRBV3-1/TRBV3-2; j_gene: TRBJ1-5; CDR3aa: CASSQEWDRGSYSNQPQHF
abundance: .; v_gene: TRBV5-4; j_gene: TRBJ1-6; CDR3aa: CASSGPADPGMIF
abundance: .; v_gene: TRBV3-1/TRBV3-2; j_gene: TRBJ1-4; CDR3aa: CASSHPGQGGEKLFF
abundance: .; v_gene: TRBV7-8; j_gene: TRBJ2-1; CDR3aa: CASNPYDPGYNEQFF
abundance: .; v_gene: TRBV3-1/TRBV3-2; j_gene: TRBJ1-1; CDR3aa: CASSRWDRGDTEAFF
abundance: few; v_gene: TRBV5-6; j_gene: TRBJ2-2; CDR3aa: CASRRTANTGELFF
abundance: once; v_gene: TRBV10-3; j_gene: TRBJ2-1; CDR3aa: CAITRQGEQFF
abundance: .; v_gene: TRBV1; j_gene: TRBJ1-2; CDR3aa: CTSSPGRGGNDYGYTF
abundance: .; v_gene: TRBV15; j_gene: TRBJ1-2; CDR3aa: CATSRGQGAYGYTF